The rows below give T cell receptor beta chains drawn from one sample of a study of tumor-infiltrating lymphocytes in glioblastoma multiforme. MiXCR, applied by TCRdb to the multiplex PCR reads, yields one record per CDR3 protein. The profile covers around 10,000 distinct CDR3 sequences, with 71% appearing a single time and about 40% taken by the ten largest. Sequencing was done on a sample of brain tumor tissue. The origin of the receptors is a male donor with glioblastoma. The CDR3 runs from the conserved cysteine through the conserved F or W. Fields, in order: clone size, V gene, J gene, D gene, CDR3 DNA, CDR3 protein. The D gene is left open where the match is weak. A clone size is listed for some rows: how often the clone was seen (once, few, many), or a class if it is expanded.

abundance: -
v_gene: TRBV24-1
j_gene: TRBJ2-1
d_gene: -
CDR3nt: TGTGCCACCAGTGATTTGTCCGGTAAATACAAAGAGCACTTCTTC
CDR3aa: CATSDLSGKYKEHFF

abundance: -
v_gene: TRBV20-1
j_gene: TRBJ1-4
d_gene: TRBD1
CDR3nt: TGCAGTGCCAAGACAGGGATGGACGGAAAACCGTTTTTT
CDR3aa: CSAKTGMDGKPFF

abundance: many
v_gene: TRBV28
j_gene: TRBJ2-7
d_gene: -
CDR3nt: TGTGCCAGCAGTTTTACAGCCTACGAGCAGTACTTC
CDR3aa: CASSFTAYEQYF

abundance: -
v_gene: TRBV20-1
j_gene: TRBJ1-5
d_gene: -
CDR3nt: TGCAGTGCTAGCGGGCCAGTTGAGGGTTATAGCGATCAGCCCCAGCATTTT
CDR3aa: CSASGPVEGYSDQPQHF

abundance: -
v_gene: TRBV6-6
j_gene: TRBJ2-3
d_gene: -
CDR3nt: TGTGCCAGCAGTCACTCACATTCTAGCTTTACACGCACAGGTACGCAGTATTTT
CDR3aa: CASSHSHSSFTRTGTQYF

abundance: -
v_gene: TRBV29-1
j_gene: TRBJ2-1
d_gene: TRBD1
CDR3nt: TGCAGTGTTGGGGGACGGCAGGGGGACAATGAGCAGTTCTTC
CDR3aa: CSVGGRQGDNEQFF

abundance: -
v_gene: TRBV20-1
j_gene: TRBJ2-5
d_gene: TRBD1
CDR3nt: TGCAGTGCTACTACACAGGGGATAGAGACCCAGTACTTC
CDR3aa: CSATTQGIETQYF

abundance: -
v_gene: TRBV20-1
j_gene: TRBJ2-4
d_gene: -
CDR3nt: TGCAGTGCTAGCCCCGGAGGGAAAAACATTCAGTACTTC
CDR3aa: CSASPGGKNIQYF

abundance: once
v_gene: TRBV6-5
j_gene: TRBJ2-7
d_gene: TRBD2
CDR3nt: TGTGCCGGCAGTTCCAGCAGAGTAGCGGGCCGCCACGAGCAGTACTTC
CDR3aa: CAGSSSRVAGRHEQYF

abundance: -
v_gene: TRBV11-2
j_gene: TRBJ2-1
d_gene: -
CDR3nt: TGTGCCAGCAGCGAAGGCGGAGGGGGCCGGTACAATGAGCAGTTCTTC
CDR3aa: CASSEGGGGRYNEQFF

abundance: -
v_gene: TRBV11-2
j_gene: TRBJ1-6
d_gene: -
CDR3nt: TGTGCCAGCAGCTTGGTGGGGGGCAATTCACCCTTCCACTTT
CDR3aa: CASSLVGGNSPFHF

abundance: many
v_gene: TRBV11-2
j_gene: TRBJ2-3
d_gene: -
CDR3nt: TGTGCCAGCAGCTTCGGACCGACAGATACGCAGTATTTT
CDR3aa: CASSFGPTDTQYF

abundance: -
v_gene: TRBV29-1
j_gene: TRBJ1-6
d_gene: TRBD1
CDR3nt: TGCAACGTTCCCAGGGACAGAGGATCACCCCTCCACTTT
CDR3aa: CNVPRDRGSPLHF

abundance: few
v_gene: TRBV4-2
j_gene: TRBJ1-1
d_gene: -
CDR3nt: TGTGCCTGCAGCCAAGAGTCAGAAACTGAGGCTTTCTTT
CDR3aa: CACSQESETEAFF

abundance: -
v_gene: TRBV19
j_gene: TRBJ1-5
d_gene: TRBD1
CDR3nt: TGTGCCAGTAGTTCCCCGGGACAGGCACAGCCCCAGCATTTT
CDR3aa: CASSSPGQAQPQHF

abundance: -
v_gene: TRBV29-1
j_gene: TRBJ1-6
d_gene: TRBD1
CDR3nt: TGCAGCATCGCCAGGGACAGTGAATCGCCCCTCCACTTT
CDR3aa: CSIARDSESPLHF

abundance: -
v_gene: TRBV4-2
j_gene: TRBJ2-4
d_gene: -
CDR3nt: TGTGACAGCAACCAAGATATAGTCGGTGTACGGAGCGGCAGGGGCAAAAACATTCAGTACTTC
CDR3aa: CDSNQDIVGVRSGRGKNIQYF

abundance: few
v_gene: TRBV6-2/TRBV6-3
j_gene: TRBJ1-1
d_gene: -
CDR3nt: TGTGCCGGCAGTTACTCGACCGCAGGGAGGAATGAAGCCTTCTTT
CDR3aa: CAGSYSTAGRNEAFF

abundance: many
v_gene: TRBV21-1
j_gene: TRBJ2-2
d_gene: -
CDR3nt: TGTGCCACGCGGACAGCAGTCACCGGGGAGCTGTTTTTT
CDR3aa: CATRTAVTGELFF

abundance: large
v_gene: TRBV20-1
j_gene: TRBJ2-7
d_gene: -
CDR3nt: TGCAGTGCTAGAAACCTCGACGAGCAGTACTTC
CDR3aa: CSARNLDEQYF

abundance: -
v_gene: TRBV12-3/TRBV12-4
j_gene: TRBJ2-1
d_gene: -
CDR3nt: TGTGCCAGCAGTTTAGGGAGGGTCAATGAGCAGTTCTTC
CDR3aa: CASSLGRVNEQFF

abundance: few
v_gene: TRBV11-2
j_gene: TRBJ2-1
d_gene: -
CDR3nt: TGTGCCAGCAGCAGGGGGATTTCCAATGAGCAGTTCTTC
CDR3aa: CASSRGISNEQFF

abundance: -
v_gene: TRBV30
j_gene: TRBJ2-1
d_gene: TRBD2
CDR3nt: TGTGCCTGGAGTGAAATGAGCGGGAGCACGTCGTTCTTC
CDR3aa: CAWSEMSGSTSFF

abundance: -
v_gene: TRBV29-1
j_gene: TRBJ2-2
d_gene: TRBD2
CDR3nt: TGCAGCGTGACCGGGACTAGCGGAATTAGCGGGGGGCTGTCTTTT
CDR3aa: CSVTGTSGISGGLSF

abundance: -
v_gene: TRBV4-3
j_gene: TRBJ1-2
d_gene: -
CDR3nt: TGCGCCAGCAGCCAAAGTGGACAGTCTAACTATGGCTACACCTTC
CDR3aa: CASSQSGQSNYGYTF

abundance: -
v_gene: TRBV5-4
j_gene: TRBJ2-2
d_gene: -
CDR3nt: TGTGCCAGCATCAGGGACCACCCCGGGATGGGGAATACCGGGGAGCTGTTTTTT
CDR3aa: CASIRDHPGMGNTGELFF

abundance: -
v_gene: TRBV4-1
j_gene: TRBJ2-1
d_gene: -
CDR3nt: TGCGCCAGCAGCGGTCGACTGGGAGAGCAGTTCTTC
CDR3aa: CASSGRLGEQFF

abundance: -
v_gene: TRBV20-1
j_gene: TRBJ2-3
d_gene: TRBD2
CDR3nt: TGCAGTGCTAGTCGCCGCGGACTAGCGGGAGGGCCGAGCAGCACAGATACACAGTATTTT
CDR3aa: CSASRRGLAGGPSSTDTQYF

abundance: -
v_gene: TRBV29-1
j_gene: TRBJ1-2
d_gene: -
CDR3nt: TGCAGCGTTGTATGGGGCCCCGGATACACCTTC
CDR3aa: CSVVWGPGYTF

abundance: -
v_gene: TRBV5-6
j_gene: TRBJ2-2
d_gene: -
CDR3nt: TGTGCCAACAGCTTGGGAGGGGGCGGCACCGGGGAGCTGATTTTT
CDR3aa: CANSLGGGGTGELIF

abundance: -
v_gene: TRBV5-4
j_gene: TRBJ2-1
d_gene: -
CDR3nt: TGTGCTAGCAGCACAGAGGTTGAGCAGTTCTTC
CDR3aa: CASSTEVEQFF

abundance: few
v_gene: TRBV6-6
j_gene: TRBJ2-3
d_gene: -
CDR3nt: TGTGCCAGCAGTTACTCACGTTCTAGCCTTACACGCACAGATACGCGGTATTTT
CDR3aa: CASSYSRSSLTRTDTRYF

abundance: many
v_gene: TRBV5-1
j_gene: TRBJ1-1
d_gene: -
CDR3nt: TGCGCCAGCAGCTTGGAGGGGGCTGAAGCTTTCTTT
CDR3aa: CASSLEGAEAFF

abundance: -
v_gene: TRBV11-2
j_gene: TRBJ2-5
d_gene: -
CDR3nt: TGTGCCAGCAGCTTAGTAGTGGGCTTGCAAGAGACCCAGTACTTC
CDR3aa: CASSLVVGLQETQYF

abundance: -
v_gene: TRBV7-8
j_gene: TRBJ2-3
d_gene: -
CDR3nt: TGTGCCAGCAGCTTAGCTGATACGCAGTATTTT
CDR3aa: CASSLADTQYF

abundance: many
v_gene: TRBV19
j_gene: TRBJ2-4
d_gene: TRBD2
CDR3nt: TGTGCCAGTAGTCCCGCCGGGACTAGCTACAACATTCAGTACTTC
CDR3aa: CASSPAGTSYNIQYF

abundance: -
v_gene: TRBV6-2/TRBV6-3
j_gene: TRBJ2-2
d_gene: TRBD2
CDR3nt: TGTGCCAACACCGGGACTAATCACGTGGAGCTGTTTTTT
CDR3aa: CANTGTNHVELFF

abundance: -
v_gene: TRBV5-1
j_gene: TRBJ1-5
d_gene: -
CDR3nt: TGCGCCAGCAGTGAGGGCTCGTCTTCCGGGACATGGGGTCTCAATCAGCCCCAGCATTTT
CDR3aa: CASSEGSSSGTWGLNQPQHF

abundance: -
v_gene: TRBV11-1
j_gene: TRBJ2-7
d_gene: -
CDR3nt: TGTGCCAGCAGCCTCCGGGACATAGGACCCTACGAGCAGTACTTC
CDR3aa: CASSLRDIGPYEQYF

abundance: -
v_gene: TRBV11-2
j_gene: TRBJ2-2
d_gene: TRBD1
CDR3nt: TGTGCCAGCAGACCTCTAGAGGGGGCCTACACCCGGGAGCTGTTTTTT
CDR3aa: CASRPLEGAYTRELFF

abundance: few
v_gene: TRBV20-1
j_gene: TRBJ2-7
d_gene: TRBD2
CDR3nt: TGCAGTGCTGCCGGACTAGCCGACTACGAGCAGTACTTC
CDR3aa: CSAAGLADYEQYF

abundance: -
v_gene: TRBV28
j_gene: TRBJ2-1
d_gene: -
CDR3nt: TGTGTCAGCAGTGATCAATTGGGGGAGCAGTTCTTC
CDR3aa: CVSSDQLGEQFF

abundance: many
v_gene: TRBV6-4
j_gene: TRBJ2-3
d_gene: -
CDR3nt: TGTGCCAGCAGTGCAGAGCCGGGGGCGGATACGCAGTATTTT
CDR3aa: CASSAEPGADTQYF

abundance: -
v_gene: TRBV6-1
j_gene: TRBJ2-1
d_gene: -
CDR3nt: TGTGCCAACAGTGAGGAAGTCGTAGCATACAATGAGCAACTCTTC
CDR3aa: CANSEEVVAYNEQLF

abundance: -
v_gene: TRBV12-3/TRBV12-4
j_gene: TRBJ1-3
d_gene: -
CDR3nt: TGTGCCAGCAGTTTAATGGGGACAAGCTTTGGAAACACCATATATTTT
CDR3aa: CASSLMGTSFGNTIYF

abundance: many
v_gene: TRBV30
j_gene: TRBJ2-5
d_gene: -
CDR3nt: TGTGCCAGGAGTGTTAAAGGGCAAGAGACCCAGTACTTC
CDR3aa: CARSVKGQETQYF

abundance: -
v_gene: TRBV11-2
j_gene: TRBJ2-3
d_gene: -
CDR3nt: TGTGCCAGCAGCTTAGACGGGACCCAAGATACGCAGTACTTT
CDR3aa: CASSLDGTQDTQYF

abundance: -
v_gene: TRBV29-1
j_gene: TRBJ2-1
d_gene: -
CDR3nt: TGCGGCGGTGGGGGGCAGCAGGGGGGCAATGAGCAGTTCTTC
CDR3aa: CGGGGQQGGNEQFF